This entry features one T cell receptor (beta chain) sequence. Antigen: not known. This sample stems from a study of long-term antiretroviral therapy in people with HIV. Findings and limits, study-wide: HIV repertoire CDR3 lengths ranged less widely than those of controls. With ART, diversity went up but was still lower than in transplant donor controls.

A v3.0 immunoSEQ assay was performed at survey level. The data were produced by immunoSEQ multiplex PCR, yet TCRdb's version contains in-frame clones alone and is incomplete. The sample includes 16,000 or so clones, roughly 85% of them seen just once. The specimen was unsorted PBMCs, collected 0.5 years after starting antiretroviral therapy. The TCR sequence derives from a woman aged 40 to 50 with HIV.

As DNA, the CDR3 is TGCACCAGCAGCCGCGTTACGGAGACAGGGCACGGGCGAAATGGCTACACCTTC. This codes for CTSSRVTETGHGRNGYTF. V is TRBV1 and J is TRBJ1-2; the DNA was not used to check the table's D call, TRBD1. TRBV1 is recorded as a pseudogene. The CDR3 loop spans 18 amino acids.